This is a list of T cell receptor beta chains from one sample in a study of cytomegalovirus exposure and HLA in healthy donors. Measured with immunoSEQ multiplex PCR; TCRdb has only the in-frame clones, and not every one. The table has under 150,000 clones, around 83% seen once. What was sequenced was PBMCs. The receptors originated from a girl aged 2 to 10 in good health and CMV-seronegative. Each CDR3 is given with its conserved first and last residue. D genes are given only for firm matches. Clone size appears in some rows only: once, few, many, or a class for an expanded clone.

clone size | J gene | V gene | D gene | CDR3 DNA | CDR3 protein
. | TRBJ2-3 | TRBV27 | TRBD2 | TGTGCCAGCAGTCCACTCGGGACTAGCCTCACAGATACGCAGTATTTT | CASSPLGTSLTDTQYF
few | TRBJ2-5 | TRBV5-1 | . | TGCGCCAGCAGCTTGCATGTGGAGTTAGGGGACCAAGAGACCCAGTACTTC | CASSLHVELGDQETQYF
. | TRBJ2-1 | TRBV5-1 | TRBD1 | TGCGCCAGCAGCCCCCCGGGGCGCAGGGGGAACAATGAGCAGTTCTTC | CASSPPGRRGNNEQFF
. | TRBJ1-2 | TRBV19 | . | TGTGCCAGTAGTATTGAGGCTCTCCCCTCGTATGGCTACACCTTC | CASSIEALPSYGYTF
. | TRBJ2-3 | TRBV5-1 | TRBD2 | TGCGCCAGCAGCTCGACTAGCGGGAGAAGCACAGATACGCAGTATTTT | CASSSTSGRSTDTQYF
. | TRBJ2-7 | TRBV25-1 | TRBD1 | TGTGCCAGCAGTGAATACAGGGGGCCCTCCGAGCAGTACTTC | CASSEYRGPSEQYF
few | TRBJ1-1 | TRBV4-3 | . | TGCGCCAGCAGCCAAGTCACGGGGAAGGGAAACACTGAAGCTTTCTTT | CASSQVTGKGNTEAFF
. | TRBJ2-3 | TRBV27 | . | TGTGCCAGCAGTTCCCGGGGCACAGATACGCAGTATTTT | CASSSRGTDTQYF
. | TRBJ1-5 | TRBV19 | . | TGTGCCAGTAGTTTCCAGGGGATGGTTATAGATCAGCCCCAGCATTTT | CASSFQGMVIDQPQHF
. | TRBJ2-2 | TRBV5-1 | . | TGCGCCACAGGACCCTGGGGAGACACCGGGGAGCTGTTTTTT | CATGPWGDTGELFF
. | TRBJ2-7 | TRBV30 | TRBD1 | TGTGCCTGGAACGAGTTTGGGACAGGCTCCTACGAGCAGTACTTC | CAWNEFGTGSYEQYF
. | TRBJ2-3 | TRBV19 | . | TGTGCCAGTAGTATGGCCGGGACAGATACGCAGTATTTT | CASSMAGTDTQYF
. | TRBJ1-1 | TRBV20-1 | . | TGCAGTGCTAGGCCAAGCTTTGAAGCTTTCTTT | CSARPSFEAFF
. | TRBJ2-1 | TRBV19 | TRBD2 | TGTGCCAGTTCTAGCGGGAGGTTCGATGAGCAGTTCTTC | CASSSGRFDEQFF
. | TRBJ2-7 | TRBV30 | . | TGTGCCTGGACCGACAGGAAATACGAGCAGTACTTC | CAWTDRKYEQYF
. | TRBJ1-1 | TRBV6-1 | TRBD1 | TGTGCCAGCAGGGTGACAGGGGGCAACACTGAAGCTTTCTTT | CASRVTGGNTEAFF
. | TRBJ1-5 | TRBV6-1 | TRBD1 | TGTGCCAGCACTCGCAGGGGGAACAATCAGCCCCAGCATTTT | CASTRRGNNQPQHF
once | TRBJ2-7 | TRBV30 | . | TGTGCCTGGAAGGTTCAGACGGGGGTTCTGTACGAGCAGTACTTC | CAWKVQTGVLYEQYF
. | TRBJ1-1 | TRBV30 | . | TGTGCCCACCAGAGGACAGCGAACACTGAAGCTTTCTTT | CAHQRTANTEAFF
. | TRBJ2-5 | TRBV4-1 | . | TGCGCCAGCAGCCATGCGGGGTCCGAAGAGACCCAGTACTTC | CASSHAGSEETQYF
. | TRBJ2-7 | TRBV5-1 | TRBD2 | TGCGCCAGCAGCTTGATAAGCGGGAGTTCTCTCGAGCAGTACTTC | CASSLISGSSLEQYF
. | TRBJ2-7 | TRBV5-1 | TRBD1 | TGCGCCAGCAGCTTGGGACAGGGGGCCGAGCAGTACTTC | CASSLGQGAEQYF